The TCR beta chain under discussion was sequenced for a study of blood T cell repertoires in COVID-19. Whole-study context: COVID-19 samples collected from the United States, Italy and Spain covered acute and convalescent phases. T cells, B-cell-depleted T cells, or PBMCs supplied cDNA or gDNA.

In the study's own analysis: Reference gene primer amplification yielded estimated nucleated cell counts. Some clones are missing from TCRdb's copy, which holds only in-frame ones; the method was immunoSEQ multiplex PCR. The D gene and trimming were derived from the DNA, and the V and J assignments and clone size from that table. The sample lists approximately 140,000 clones; approximately 87% were seen once. This CDR3 contains 15 residues. From germline, CDR1 is LGHDT and CDR2 YNNKEL (reference sequence). Trimming took 4 bases from V and 2 from J, leaving 13 bases between them. The sample consisted of peripheral blood. This sequence originates from a man older than 75 with acute or convalescent COVID-19. The chain couples TRBV3-1 (or the pseudogene TRBV3-2) to TRBJ2-3; unclear D gene. This chain's CDR3 is CASSRSLDFTDTQYF. The DNA for the CDR3 is TGTGCCAGCAGCCGCTCACTCGACTTCACAGATACGCAGTATTTT.